Following are 18 T cell receptor beta chains from one sample sequenced in a study of tumor T cells in aggressive B-cell lymphoma. Data came from immunoSEQ multiplex PCR; TCRdb stores just in-frame clones and leaves some out. Of roughly 1,700 clones in the sample, 89% were seen once. What was sequenced was tumor tissue. Receptors originate from an adult with diffuse large B cell lymphoma.

This clone showed up just once. The genes are TRBV10-2 and TRBJ2-1, with 9 nucleotides matching TRBD2. CDR1 WSHSY and CDR2 SAAADI come from the germline V gene. The CDR3 runs to 14 residues. J lost 3 bases, V lost 6 bases, and 3 bases had no gene match. CDR3 sequence reads: CASRRGGLYNEQFF. In DNA, the CDR3 is TGCGCCAGCAGGCGGGGGGGCCTCTACAATGAGCAGTTCTTC.

This clone appeared once. The chain joins TRBV5-1 to TRBJ2-7; 7 positions match TRBD1. This CDR3 region has 15 residues. V trimming: 0 bases; J trimming: 2 bases; junction bases outside the gene matches: 5. Germline V CDR1 and CDR2: SGHRS, YFSETQ. The CDR3 loop reads CASSLGTGNPYEQYF. DNA of the CDR3: TGCGCCAGCAGCTTGGGGACAGGTAACCCCTACGAGCAGTACTTC.

The genes are TRBV7-2 and TRBJ2-7, with 11 bases matching TRBD2. The V segment lost 0 bases and the J segment 6 bases; nucleotides outside the gene matches: 16. CDR1 and CDR2 from the germline V gene are SGHTA and FQGNSA. There are 19 residues in the CDR3. The DNA for the CDR3 is TGTGCCAGCAGCTTAGCCTTTGCCGGGACTAGCGGACTGTTGGGCGAGCAGTACTTC. Its translation: CASSLAFAGTSGLLGEQYF.

The CDR3, as DNA: TGCAGCGTTGAAGATCAGGAGCAGGGGAGCTCCTACGAGCAGTACTTC. This sequence encodes CSVEDQEQGSSYEQYF. The V and J genes are TRBV29-1 and TRBJ2-7; TRBD1 is a possible D gene (6 bases). The CDR3 is 16 amino acids. CDR1 and CDR2 (germline): SQVTM, ANQGSEA. The V end lost 0 bases, the J end lost 0 bases, and 15 bases lay between the germline ends.

The chain recombines TRBV10-3 with TRBJ1-5; maybe TRBD1 (5 bases). The CDR3 sequence is 13 residues long. Germline V CDR1 and CDR2: ENHRY, SYGVKD. Trimming took off 10 bases at V and 3 bases at J, with 13 bases between the two ends. The CDR3, as DNA: TGTGCCACCCGGGACTACTCCAATCAGCCCCAGCATTTT. Translated, it gives CATRDYSNQPQHF.

The chain links TRBV19 to TRBJ1-5; tentative D call: TRBD1 (5 bases). Per germline, CDR1 LNHDA and CDR2 SQIVND (reference sequence). This CDR3 is 12 amino acids long. V lost 2 bases and J 7 bases, leaving 6 bases between the germline ends. In DNA form, the CDR3 reads TGTGCCAGTAGTATAAGGGGACAGCCCCAGCATTTT. It encodes CASSIRGQPQHF. Looking up the rest from reference TRBV19 and TRBJ1-5 gives the full variable domain: DGGITQSPKYLFRKEGQNVTLSCEQNLNHDAMYWYRQDPGQGLRLIYYSQIVNDFQKGDIAEGYSVSREKKESFPLTVTSAQKNPTAFYLCASSIRGQPQHFGDGTRLSIL.

The count of this clone is one. This chain joins TRBV2 and TRBJ2-3, with no clear D. Looked up from germline, CDR1 is SNHLY and CDR2 is FYNNEI. Trimming took 6 bases from V and 2 from J, leaving 9 bases between them. CDR3 length: 13 amino acids. The CDR3 spells CASRIYLTDTQYF. CDR3 coding DNA: TGTGCCAGCAGAATTTATCTCACAGATACGCAGTATTTT.

The chain has TRBV9 and TRBJ2-2, with D unclear. There are 13 residues in the CDR3. The germline V and J ends were trimmed by 4 bases and 3 bases, with 7 bases remaining between them. Germline values: CDR1 SGDLS, CDR2 YYNGEE. In nucleotides, the CDR3 is TGTGCCAGCAGCCCGCAGTACACCGGGGAGCTGTTTTTT. Amino acids: CASSPQYTGELFF.

This clone occurred once. This chain joins TRBV27 and TRBJ1-2; 9 nucleotides agree with TRBD1. The junction had 1 base not matched to a gene; V was cut back by 4 bases and J by 4 bases. CDR3 length: 13 amino acids. The germline CDR1 and CDR2 sequences are MNHEY and SMNVEV (reference sequence). CDR3 DNA: TGTGCCAGCAGTTGGGGACAGGGCTATGGCTACACCTTC. Translated, it gives CASSWGQGYGYTF.

The chain links TRBV11-2 to TRBJ1-5, with D maybe TRBD1 (6 bases). The CDR3 is made up of 15 amino acids. Germline CDR1 reads SGHAT; CDR2 reads FQNNGV. V was clipped by 0 bases and J by 7 bases, with 13 bases between them. For the CDR3, the DNA is TGTGCCAGCAGCTTAGATGGGGGGGGCGGGCAGCCCCAGCATTTT. Translated: CASSLDGGGGQPQHF.

This clone has only one observation. The CDR3 DNA is TGTGCCAGCTCACCTCCGAAAGGGACAGGGATATCCGGAAACACCATATATTTT. It specifies CASSPPKGTGISGNTIYF. The V gene is TRBV18, the J gene TRBJ1-3; 9 bases map to TRBD1. CDR3 size: 18 residues. V was pared by 3 bases and J by 4 bases, with 13 bases of the junction left unmatched. CDR1 and CDR2 (germline): KGHSH, LQKENI.

The chain combines TRBV9 with TRBJ1-6, with TRBD1 matching 8 bases. The CDR3 contains 16 residues. V gave up 3 bases and J gave up 9 bases; unmatched junction bases: 11. Germline CDR1 is SGDLS and CDR2 is YYNGEE. The CDR3 loop is CASSAGGGTGGSPLHF. CDR3 coding DNA: TGTGCCAGCAGCGCAGGAGGGGGGACAGGCGGTTCACCCCTCCACTTT.

V gene TRBV5-6 combines with J gene TRBJ1-1; the match to TRBD1 covers 8 bases. Looked up from germline, CDR1 is SGHDT and CDR2 is YYEEEE. This CDR3 comprises 15 residues. With 4 bases clipped from V and 4 bases from J, the junction kept 9 bases outside the gene matches. CDR3 sequence reads: CASSPQTGAGTEAFF. CDR3 sequence (DNA): TGTGCCAGCAGCCCCCAGACAGGGGCCGGCACTGAAGCTTTCTTT. Based on the CDR3 plus reference TRBV5-6 and TRBJ1-1, the full variable domain is DAGVTQSPTHLIKTRGQQVTLRCSPKSGHDTVSWYQQALGQGPQFIFQYYEEEERQRGNFPDRFSGHQFPNYSSELNVNALLLGDSALYLCASSPQTGAGTEAFFGQGTRLTVV.

V gene TRBV30 combines with J gene TRBJ2-1; possibly TRBD2 for D (5 bases). CDR3 size: 11 residues. V was shortened by 5 bases and J by 4 bases, with 6 bases between the two germline ends. Germline V lookup: CDR1 GTSNPN, CDR2 SVGIG (reference sequence). The CDR3 region is CAWWEYNEQFF. The CDR3 DNA reads as TGTGCCTGGTGGGAGTACAATGAGCAGTTCTTC.

V gene TRBV6-1 combines with J gene TRBJ1-5, with 9 bases identical to TRBD1. This CDR3 is built from 19 residues. The V gene's germline CDR1 is MNHNS and CDR2 SASEGT. The junction had 18 bases not matched to a gene; V was cut back by 3 bases and J by 6 bases. The CDR3 is CASSDYSLPRQGETQPQHF. DNA for the CDR3: TGTGCCAGCAGTGACTACTCCCTGCCGCGACAGGGGGAGACTCAGCCCCAGCATTTT.

The chain combines TRBV4-3 with TRBJ2-3; 9 bases match TRBD1. The germline V gene encodes CDR1 LGHNA and CDR2 YSLEER. J gave up 1 base and V 4 bases, and 6 bases lay outside the gene matches. This CDR3 has 16 residues. CDR3 sequence: CASSRDRARGTDTQYF. In nucleotides, the CDR3 is TGCGCCAGCAGCCGGGACAGGGCGAGGGGCACAGATACGCAGTATTTT.

The chain combines TRBV7-2 with TRBJ1-2; 9 bases map to TRBD1. The CDR3 has 15 residues. Germline V lookup: CDR1 SGHTA, CDR2 FQGNSA. With V trimmed by 4 bases and J by 8 bases, 11 bases remained unmatched. The CDR3 DNA reads as TGTGCCAGCAGCTACCCGGGACAGGGCCCCCGGGGCTACACCTTC. Its translation: CASSYPGQGPRGYTF. The full variable domain, its missing parts supplied by reference TRBV7-2 and TRBJ1-2, is GAGVSQSPSNKVTEKGKDVELRCDPISGHTALYWYRQSLGQGLEFLIYFQGNSAPDKSGLPSDRFSAERTGGSVSTLTIQRTQQEDSAVYLCASSYPGQGPRGYTFGSGTRLTVV.

The rearrangement uses TRBV27 and TRBJ1-2; 9 bases line up with TRBD1. This CDR3 has 14 residues. Germline CDR1 MNHEY, CDR2 SMNVEV (reference sequence). The J segment lost 6 bases and the V segment lost 3 bases, leaving 5 bases of the junction unmatched. CDR3 residues: CASSFLTGGHGYTF. In DNA form, the CDR3 reads TGTGCCAGCAGTTTCCTAACAGGGGGCCATGGCTACACCTTC.